This T cell receptor beta chain was found in a study of T cell responses to AZD1222 COVID-19 vaccine. As for the study in general: Analysis merged second doses at about 4 or about 12 weeks.

General observations from the study: It was only a handful of AZD1222 recipients who were seropositive at baseline. The repertoires were collected only after the peak T cell response.

With regard to this clone: The antigen remains unidentified.

TCRdb's copy holds only in-frame clones and misses some; the assay was immunoSEQ multiplex PCR. Among about 140,000 clones listed, approximately 90% were seen once. The source was peripheral blood, collected on day 0 of AZD1222 vaccination. This TCR derives from an adult in good health.

The CDR3 loop reads CASSGQGGYTF. CDR3 in DNA: TGTGCCAGTTCGGGACAGGGAGGCTACACCTTC. V is TRBV19 and J is TRBJ1-2; 9 nucleotides align to TRBD1. J was trimmed by 8 bases and V by 8 bases; bases with no gene match: 3. The CDR3 is 11 amino acids. Germline lookup yields CDR1 LNHDA and CDR2 SQIVND (reference sequence).